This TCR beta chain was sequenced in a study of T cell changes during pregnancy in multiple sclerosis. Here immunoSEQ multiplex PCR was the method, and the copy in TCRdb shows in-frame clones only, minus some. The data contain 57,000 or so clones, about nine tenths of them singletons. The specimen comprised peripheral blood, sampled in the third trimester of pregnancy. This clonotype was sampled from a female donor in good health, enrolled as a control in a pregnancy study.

CDR3 nucleotide sequence: TGTGCCAGCAGTTACGCGGGACAGGGGCCCTACAATGAGCAGTTCTTC. It specifies CASSYAGQGPYNEQFF. The chain has TRBV6-6 and TRBJ2-1, with 10 positions matching TRBD1. V lost 2 bases to trimming and J lost 2 bases; unmatched junction nucleotides: 3. CDR3 length equals 16 residues. Germline CDR1 reads MNHNY; CDR2 reads SVGAGI (reference sequence).